Listed below are T cell receptor beta chains from one sample, sequenced in a study of T cells in Graves' hyperthyroidism and ophthalmopathy. MiXCR, applied by TCRdb to the multiplex PCR reads, yields one record per CDR3 protein. The sample has almost 600,000 distinct CDR3 sequences, more than 45% seen once; the top ten hold about 8.3%. The sample was peripheral blood or thyroid tissue (not recorded which). Source of these receptors: a young woman with Graves' hyperthyroidism. Each CDR3 is given with its conserved first and last residue. The D gene is left open where the match is weak. Rows give clone size only sometimes, using once, few, many, or a class for an expanded clone.

abundance: -
d_gene: -
v_gene: TRBV20-1
CDR3aa: CSAREEGYGYTF

abundance: -
d_gene: -
v_gene: TRBV7-2
CDR3aa: CASSFAQGFGYTIYF

abundance: many
d_gene: -
v_gene: TRBV15
CDR3aa: CATSRDGGSGNTIYF

abundance: -
d_gene: -
v_gene: TRBV29-1
CDR3aa: CSFEGGNQPQHF

abundance: many
d_gene: -
v_gene: TRBV9
CDR3aa: CASSVASGRTYEQYF

abundance: many
d_gene: -
v_gene: TRBV24-1
CDR3aa: CATSDTAVGQGQPQHF

abundance: many
d_gene: -
v_gene: TRBV20-1
CDR3aa: CSAVGTAYEQYF

abundance: -
d_gene: TRBD2
v_gene: TRBV29-1
CDR3aa: CSILAGGLDEQYF

abundance: many
d_gene: -
v_gene: TRBV9
CDR3aa: CASSVLTGELFF

abundance: -
d_gene: -
v_gene: TRBV5-1
CDR3aa: CASSFGDANEKLFF